This TCR beta chain was recovered during a study of CXCR3-negative and CXCR3-positive naive CD8 T cells. CD8+ T cell subsets were each sorted in triplicate, 300,000 or so cells apiece. In regard to this clonotype: As yet, its antigen is unknown.

CDR1 and CDR2 (germline): LNHNV, YYDKDF (reference sequence). The CDR3 spans 11 residues. Broader study findings: Each naive subset displayed comparably high diversity, whereas memory CD8+ cells displayed much lower diversity. TRB CDR3s of CXCR3-positive naive cells were more hydrophobic than those of CXCR3-negative naive cells.

Libraries were UMI-labeled 5' RACE TRB cDNA. TCRdb reprocessed the 5' RACE reads and reports one entry per CDR3 protein, with no DNA. The sample holds 84,000 or so distinct CDR3 sequences. V gene TRBV15 combines with J gene TRBJ2-7; the D gene TCRdb calls, TRBD2, cannot be checked with no DNA. The receptor's source is a human donor in good health. Some clones in this sample may be carry-over from other donors' samples. The sequencing sample was made of naive CXCR3+ CD8+ T cells from blood. Subset reported: CD45RO-CCR7+CD27+CD95- naive CD8+ T cells expressing CXCR3 (TNR3+). CDR3 in amino acids: CATSIGGLLYF.